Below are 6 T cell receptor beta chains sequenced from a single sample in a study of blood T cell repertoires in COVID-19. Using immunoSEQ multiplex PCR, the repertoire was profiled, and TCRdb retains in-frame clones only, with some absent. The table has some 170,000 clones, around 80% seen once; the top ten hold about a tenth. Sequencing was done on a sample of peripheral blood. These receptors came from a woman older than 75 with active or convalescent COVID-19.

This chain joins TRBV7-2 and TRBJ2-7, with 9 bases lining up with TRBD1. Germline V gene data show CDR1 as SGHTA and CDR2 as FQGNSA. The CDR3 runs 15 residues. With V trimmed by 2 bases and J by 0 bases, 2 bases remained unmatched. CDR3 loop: CASSLTGQGSYEQYF. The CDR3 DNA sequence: TGTGCCAGCAGCTTAACGGGACAGGGCTCCTACGAGCAGTACTTC.

The CDR3 loop reads CASWGTGGSYEQYF. The DNA for the CDR3 is TGTGCCAGTTGGGGGACAGGGGGTTCCTACGAGCAGTACTTC. The chain links TRBV27 to TRBJ2-7, with 11 bases that match TRBD1. The CDR3 extends over 14 amino acids. The germline gives CDR1 MNHEY, CDR2 SMNVEV (reference sequence). Trimming cost V 9 bases and J 1 base; bases outside gene matches: 5.

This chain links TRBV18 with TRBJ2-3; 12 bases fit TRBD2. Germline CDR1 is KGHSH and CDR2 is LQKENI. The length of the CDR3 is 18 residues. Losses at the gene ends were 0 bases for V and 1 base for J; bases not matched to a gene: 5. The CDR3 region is CASSPPTSGGLRTDTQYF. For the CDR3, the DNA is TGTGCCAGCTCACCACCGACTAGCGGGGGCCTACGCACAGATACGCAGTATTTT.

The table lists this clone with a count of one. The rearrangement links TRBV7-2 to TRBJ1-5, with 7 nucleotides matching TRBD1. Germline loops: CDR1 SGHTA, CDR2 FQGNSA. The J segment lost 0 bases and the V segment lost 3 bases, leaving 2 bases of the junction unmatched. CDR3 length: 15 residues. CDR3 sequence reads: CASSLGQSSNQPQHF. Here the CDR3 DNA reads TGTGCCAGCAGCTTGGGACAGAGTAGCAATCAGCCCCAGCATTTT.

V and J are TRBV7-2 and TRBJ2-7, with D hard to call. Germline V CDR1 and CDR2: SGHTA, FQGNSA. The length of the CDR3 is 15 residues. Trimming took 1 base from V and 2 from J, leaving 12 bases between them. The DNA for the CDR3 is TGTGCCAGCAGCTTAGTGTCGGCGGATGCCTACGAGCAGTACTTC. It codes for CASSLVSADAYEQYF.

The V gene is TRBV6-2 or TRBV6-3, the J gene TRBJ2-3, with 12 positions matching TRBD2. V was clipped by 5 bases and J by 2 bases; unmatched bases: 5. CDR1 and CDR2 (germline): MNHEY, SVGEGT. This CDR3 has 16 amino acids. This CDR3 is CASSGTSGGTTDTQYF. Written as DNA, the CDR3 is TGTGCCAGCAGTGGAACTAGCGGGGGGACCACAGATACGCAGTATTTT.